The 8 T cell receptor beta chains reported below all come from one sample, sequenced in a study of ipilimumab plus nivolumab after autologous stem cell transplantation. Profiling relied on immunoSEQ multiplex PCR, and the TCRdb table lists in-frame clones only, not all of them. The data show roughly 43,000 clones, about 88% seen once. The material sequenced was PBMCs, taken in a trial of ipilimumab plus nivolumab as post-transplant consolidation. Receptor source: a male donor with multiple myeloma.

The chain is built from TRBV5-1 and TRBJ1-2, with 8 bases identical to TRBD1. Germline CDR1 and CDR2: SGHRS and YFSETQ. The junction had 5 bases not matched to a gene; V was cut back by 0 bases and J by 4 bases. The CDR3 consists of 15 residues. CDR3 in amino acids: CASSLVTGDLYGYTF. The CDR3 DNA reads as TGCGCCAGCAGCTTGGTGACAGGGGACCTCTATGGCTACACCTTC.

The chain couples TRBV4-1 to TRBJ1-1, with D unclear. The CDR3 covers 19 residues. From germline, CDR1 is MGHRA and CDR2 YSYEKL. Trimming took 6 bases from V and 3 from J, leaving 29 bases between them. CDR3 in amino acids: CASRSMNSVLGRKDTEAFF. CDR3 nucleotide sequence: TGCGCCAGCAGATCTATGAATAGCGTATTGGGTCGAAAGGACACTGAAGCTTTCTTT.

This rearrangement joins TRBV19 to TRBJ1-5, with 7 bases aligning to TRBD1. The CDR3 runs to 15 residues. Germline V lookup: CDR1 LNHDA, CDR2 SQIVND (reference sequence). The V segment lost 2 bases and the J segment 4 bases; nucleotides outside the gene matches: 5. CDR3 protein: CASSIRGQLNQPQHF. For the CDR3, the DNA is TGTGCCAGTAGTATAAGGGGACAGCTTAATCAGCCCCAGCATTTT.

The chain carries TRBV7-6 and TRBJ2-5, with D possibly being TRBD2 (6 bases). The CDR3 runs to 13 residues. Trimming removed 5 bases from V and 6 bases from J, with 13 bases in between. Germline V gene lookup returns CDR1 SGHVS and CDR2 FNYEAQ. The CDR3, as DNA: TGTGCCAGCAGCCCGACTAGACAGAAGACCCAGTACTTC. Translating gives CASSPTRQKTQYF.

V gene TRBV6-5 combines with J gene TRBJ1-6; D gene unclear. Germline CDR1 is MNHEY and CDR2 is SVGAGI. V was trimmed by 0 bases and J by 7 bases, leaving 10 bases between them. This CDR3 contains 15 residues. In DNA form, the CDR3 reads TGTGCCAGCAGTTACTCCCCCGGGGTGAATTCACCCCTCCACTTT. Translating gives CASSYSPGVNSPLHF.

V gene TRBV27 combines with J gene TRBJ1-5; D is perhaps TRBD1 (5 bases). CDR1 is MNHEY, CDR2 SMNVEV, per germline (reference sequence). This CDR3 has 16 residues. Trimming took off 0 bases at V and 6 bases at J, with 15 bases between the two ends. The CDR3 DNA sequence: TGTGCCAGCAGTTTATCCACTTGGCAGGGTTCTCAGCCCCAGCATTTT. It specifies CASSLSTWQGSQPQHF.

The chain is built from TRBV5-1 and TRBJ2-7; D is ambiguous. This CDR3 has 13 amino acids. The V end lost 0 bases, the J end lost 6 bases, and 10 bases lay between the germline ends. Germline V CDR1 and CDR2: SGHRS, YFSETQ. The CDR3 loop is CASSLAPALEQYF. The CDR3 nucleotides are TGCGCCAGCAGCTTGGCACCGGCACTCGAGCAGTACTTC.

V gene TRBV19 combines with J gene TRBJ1-2; no definite D call. The CDR3 is made up of 13 amino acids. Germline CDR1 reads LNHDA; CDR2 reads SQIVND (reference sequence). V lost 7 bases and J lost 3, with 12 bases in between. The CDR3 sequence: CASNSRQDYGYTF. For the CDR3, the DNA is TGTGCCAGTAATTCCCGACAAGACTATGGCTACACCTTC. The whole variable domain, remainder taken from reference TRBV19 and TRBJ1-2, is DGGITQSPKYLFRKEGQNVTLSCEQNLNHDAMYWYRQDPGQGLRLIYYSQIVNDFQKGDIAEGYSVSREKKESFPLTVTSAQKNPTAFYLCASNSRQDYGYTFGSGTRLTVV.